Listed here is a single T cell receptor beta chain. Its antigen is unknown. The data originate from a study of PD-1 blockade in classical Hodgkin lymphoma. Libraries were prepared by immunoSEQ multiplex PCR; TCRdb keeps only in-frame clonotypes and omits some of them. The table includes about 49,000 clones, 90% detected once. Study results and caveats: Diminished baseline TCR diversity has been reported in newly diagnosed patients relative to healthy donors. By C4D1, diversity of CD4+ TCRs had risen significantly, whereas that of CD8+ TCRs had not. Repertoire difference causes, possibly disease activity or prior therapy, remain undefined.

Germline V gives CDR1 GTSNPN, CDR2 SVGIG (reference sequence). Trimming stripped 2 bases from V and 6 bases from J, with 11 bases between. CDR3 length: 13 residues. This sample's time point: cycle 4 day 1 (C4D1), after less than 7 weeks of nivolumab. Each of the patients experienced relapse following autologous stem cell transplantation, and their brentuximab vedotin exposure differed. The sequencing used peripheral blood mononuclear cells (PBMCs), collected before the fourth cycle of nivolumab. The V call is TRBV30, the J call TRBJ2-1; the D gene is possibly TRBD2 (5 bases). The clonotype comes from a human donor with classical Hodgkin lymphoma. For the CDR3, the DNA is TGTGCCTGGAGTACGGGATCCCTCAATGAGCAGTTCTTC. Translating it yields CAWSTGSLNEQFF. Filled out from reference TRBV30 and TRBJ2-1, the complete variable domain reads SQTIHQWPATLVQPVGSPLSLECTVEGTSNPNLYWYRQAAGRGLQLLFYSVGIGQISSEVPQNLSASRPQDRQFILSSKKLLLSDSGFYLCAWSTGSLNEQFFGPGTRLTVL.